The rows below give T cell receptor beta chains drawn from one sample of a study of T cells in Graves' hyperthyroidism and ophthalmopathy. In TCRdb, the multiplex PCR reads were re-called with MiXCR into one record per CDR3 protein. This sample has fewer than 650,000 distinct CDR3 sequences; roughly 13% occur once, and the top ten carry roughly 6.2%. Sequencing used blood. These receptors were obtained from a woman younger than 45 with Graves' hyperthyroidism that later progressed to Graves' ophthalmopathy. Both conserved end residues are part of each CDR3. The order of the fields is D gene, CDR3 length, V gene, clone size, J gene, CDR3 DNA, CDR3 protein. A D gene is named only where the DNA matches it firmly. The listing skips clone size in some rows; elsewhere it reads once, few, many or a size class.

-,12,TRBV12-3/TRBV12-4,few,TRBJ1-2,TGTGCCAGCAGTGGGGTGGACCGCGCAGACACCTTC,CASSGVDRADTF
-,14,TRBV28,few,TRBJ1-2,TGTGCCAGCAGCTTAAGGACAGAAATCTATGGCTACACCTTC,CASSLRTEIYGYTF
-,16,TRBV6-1,many,TRBJ2-1,TGTGCCAGCAGTTCCCCCTCGAAGCTAGCTCGCAATGAGCAGTTCTTC,CASSSPSKLARNEQFF
-,15,TRBV5-1,-,TRBJ2-7,TGCGCCAGCAGCTTGGGGGCGGGAAGTATGTACGAGCAGTACTTC,CASSLGAGSMYEQYF
TRBD2,20,TRBV7-2,-,TRBJ2-2,TGTGCCAGCAGCTTAGCCCTCCTTCAGCGGGGCGGGGGTGACACCGGGGAGCTGTTTTTT,CASSLALLQRGGGDTGELFF
TRBD1,15,TRBV6-1,-,TRBJ2-7,TGTGCCAGCAGTTCAAGTGGGACAGCCTCCTACGAGCAGTACTTC,CASSSSGTASYEQYF
TRBD1,17,TRBV5-1,many,TRBJ2-2,TGCGCCAGCAGCGGCGGGACAGGGGGATTCTGGACCGGGGAGCTGTTTTTT,CASSGGTGGFWTGELFF
TRBD1,15,TRBV27,-,TRBJ1-1,TGTGCCAGCAGTTTACTTACAGGGGCGAACACTGAAGCTTTCTTT,CASSLLTGANTEAFF
TRBD1,16,TRBV24-1,-,TRBJ2-5,TGTGCCACCAGTGACTTCTCGACAGGGGGGGATGAGACCCAGTACTTC,CATSDFSTGGDETQYF
-,16,TRBV7-9,-,TRBJ2-3,TGTGCCAGCAGCTCCCGACAGGGCGGGGGCACAGATACGCAGTATTTT,CASSSRQGGGTDTQYF
TRBD2,15,TRBV12-3/TRBV12-4,many,TRBJ2-2,TGTGCCAGCAGGCCCCCGGGGGGGTTCACCGGGGAGCTGTTTTTT,CASRPPGGFTGELFF
-,12,TRBV2,many,TRBJ2-7,TGTGCCAGCAGGAAGCCTTTTTTAGAGCAGTACTTC,CASRKPFLEQYF
TRBD2,14,TRBV20-1,many,TRBJ2-5,TGCAGTGCTACACTAGCGGGAGGATCGGGGACCCAGTACTTC,CSATLAGGSGTQYF
-,13,TRBV10-1,many,TRBJ2-5,TGCGCCAGCAGTGGTGCGGGAAGGGAGACCCAGTACTTC,CASSGAGRETQYF
TRBD1,15,TRBV6-1,-,TRBJ1-6,TGTGCCAGCAGTGAGCAGGGGGCTATGGAATCACCCCTCCACTTT,CASSEQGAMESPLHF
TRBD2,13,TRBV20-1,-,TRBJ2-1,TGCAGTGCTCCCCTAGGGACTAGCGACCAGCAGTTCTTC,CSAPLGTSDQQFF
TRBD1,14,TRBV6-1,many,TRBJ1-4,TGTGCCAGCTCCAGGACAGGGGGCGATGAAAAACTGTTTTTT,CASSRTGGDEKLFF
-,15,TRBV6-5,many,TRBJ1-2,TGTGCCAGCAGTTACCAGTCAGGGGTCGGCTATGGCTACACCTTC,CASSYQSGVGYGYTF
-,22,TRBV14,many,TRBJ1-2,TGTGCCAGCAGCCAACAGGGTCAAGCACCGGGACCGTCTCTTCGCGGGAAAACGGGCTACACCTTC,CASSQQGQAPGPSLRGKTGYTF
TRBD2,16,TRBV20-1,-,TRBJ2-1,TGCAGTGCGACCGGGACTAGCGGGAGCTCCTACAATGAGCGGTTCTTC,CSATGTSGSSYNERFF
TRBD1,15,TRBV5-1,many,TRBJ2-2,TGCGCCAGCAGCTGGACAGGGTTGGACACCGGGGAGCTGTTTTTT,CASSWTGLDTGELFF
-,17,TRBV18,many,TRBJ1-2,TGTGCCAGCTCACCACCTAGGTCCGGGACAAGAGTCTATGGCTACACCTTC,CASSPPRSGTRVYGYTF
TRBD1,16,TRBV29-1,many,TRBJ2-4,TGCAGCGTTAAACAGGGGTCGATGCTCTCCAAAAACATTCAGTACTTC,CSVKQGSMLSKNIQYF
-,13,TRBV19,-,TRBJ2-1,TGTGCCAGTAGTATCAAGGGGCGCCATGAGCAGTTCTTC,CASSIKGRHEQFF
-,17,TRBV11-1,-,TRBJ1-3,TGTGCCAGCAGCTTCCGGGAAGGCGGGATCTCTGGAAACACCATATATTTT,CASSFREGGISGNTIYF
-,14,TRBV25-1,many,TRBJ1-2,TGTGCCAGCAGCCCGGCAGGGCCCAACTATGGCTACACCTTC,CASSPAGPNYGYTF
-,15,TRBV20-1,many,TRBJ2-3,TGCAGTGCTAGAGAAAGACGCGGGGTCACAGATACGCAGTATTTT,CSARERRGVTDTQYF
-,16,TRBV5-4,many,TRBJ2-3,TGTGCCAGCAGCTGGGGCCTGCTCAGAAGCACAGATACGCAGTATTTT,CASSWGLLRSTDTQYF
TRBD1,16,TRBV3-1,-,TRBJ2-4,TGTGCCAGCACCAAAGGGGGCGCCGGGGCCAAAAACATTCAGTACTTC,CASTKGGAGAKNIQYF
-,15,TRBV3-1,-,TRBJ2-7,TGTGCCAGCAGCCAAGATAAGGGTAACCTTCGGGAGCAGTACTTC,CASSQDKGNLREQYF
-,16,TRBV7-8,few,TRBJ1-3,TGTGCCAGCAGTCTACATGGGTCGGGCGCTGGAAACACCATATATTTT,CASSLHGSGAGNTIYF
-,16,TRBV11-2,many,TRBJ2-7,TGTGCCAGCAGCGATAGTCGTAGTATCCTCTCCTACGAGCAGTACTTC,CASSDSRSILSYEQYF
TRBD2,18,TRBV6-1,few,TRBJ2-7,TGTGCCAGCAGTTCTCCCGGGAGGCTAGCAGCTACCTCCTACGAGCAGTACTTC,CASSSPGRLAATSYEQYF
TRBD1,17,TRBV24-1,many,TRBJ2-4,TGTGCCACCAGTGATCGACGGACAGGGCTAGCCAAAAACATTCAGTACTTC,CATSDRRTGLAKNIQYF
-,13,TRBV9,many,TRBJ2-1,TGTGCCAGCAGCGAGAGACAGAACAATGAGCAGTTCTTC,CASSERQNNEQFF
-,13,TRBV6-1,many,TRBJ1-5,TGTGCCAGCACGGCGTATAGCAATCAGCCCCAGCATTTT,CASTAYSNQPQHF
-,14,TRBV4-2,many,TRBJ1-4,TGTGCCAGCAGCCAAGCCGCGGAAAATGAAAAACTGTTTTTT,CASSQAAENEKLFF
TRBD2,16,TRBV29-1,many,TRBJ2-7,TGCAGCGTAACCCGAAGAGGACTAGCGAGTGTATACGAGCAGTACTTC,CSVTRRGLASVYEQYF
TRBD1,12,TRBV12-3/TRBV12-4,many,TRBJ1-2,TGTGCCAGCGGGGGACAGGCGGGTGGCTACACCTTC,CASGGQAGGYTF
-,14,TRBV5-1,-,TRBJ2-1,TGCGCCAGCAGCCAACATGGTTCATGGAATGAGCAGTTCTTC,CASSQHGSWNEQFF
-,15,TRBV27,many,TRBJ2-3,TGTGCCAGCAGTTTATTGACAGCTAGCACAGATACGCAGTATTTT,CASSLLTASTDTQYF
TRBD2,12,TRBV12-3/TRBV12-4,many,TRBJ2-5,TGTGCCAGCAGAATAGCGGGAGCGACCCAGTACTTC,CASRIAGATQYF
TRBD1,14,TRBV10-3,many,TRBJ1-4,TGTGCCACCGGGAGACAGGGCGCTAATGAAAAACTGTTTTTT,CATGRQGANEKLFF
-,11,TRBV20-1,many,TRBJ1-4,TGCAGTGCGGTCCATAATGAAAAACTGTTTTTT,CSAVHNEKLFF
TRBD2,16,TRBV9,many,TRBJ2-1,TGTGCCAGCAGCGTAGAAGGGCTAGCGGGAGGGGATGAGCAGTTCTTC,CASSVEGLAGGDEQFF
-,15,TRBV20-1,many,TRBJ2-1,TGCAGTGCTAGAGGGGGGGCTGAAGGAGTGGATGAGCAGTTCTTC,CSARGGAEGVDEQFF
TRBD2,18,TRBV28,many,TRBJ2-3,TGTGCCAGCAGTGGACCGGCGGGAGGGCCACTTAGCACAGATACGCAGTATTTT,CASSGPAGGPLSTDTQYF
-,13,TRBV3-1,few,TRBJ1-2,TGTGCCAGCAGCCAAACAGGGAAGGATGGCTACACCTTC,CASSQTGKDGYTF